This T cell receptor beta chain was documented in a study of T-cell memory formation after mild COVID-19. Study details: TCR clusters were largely donor specific. Study-level findings and limits: In pre-infection memory, a portion of responding clones appeared, which suggested that cross-reactive memory joined. Shrinking CD4+ clones were chiefly CM and EM; CD8+ ones were chiefly EMRA.

The CDR3 length is 17 residues. The germline V gene encodes CDR1 SEHNR and CDR2 FQNEAQ (reference sequence). J lost 0 bases, V lost 3 bases, and 9 bases had no gene match. Sample barcodes and UMIs were carried by the TCR alpha and TCR beta cDNA libraries that 5'RACE generated with constant-segment primers. TCRdb recomputed calls from the 5' RACE reads with MiXCR, one row per CDR3 protein. Of a few hundred thousand distinct CDR3 sequences listed, 20% to 25% are singletons. Of note for this clonotype: The target antigen is unknown.

The chain employs TRBV7-9 and TRBJ1-2; TRBD1 matches at 8 bases. The sample comprised PBMCs or a T cell subset sorted from them (not recorded which). This TCR derives from a man aged 18-30 years who had mild COVID-19 (a few samples of this study predate the infection). Cell type and time point are not known. The CDR3, as DNA: TGTGCCAGCAGCTTGGAGGGGACAGGCTCTGCTAACTATGGCTACACCTTC. Its protein is CASSLEGTGSANYGYTF.